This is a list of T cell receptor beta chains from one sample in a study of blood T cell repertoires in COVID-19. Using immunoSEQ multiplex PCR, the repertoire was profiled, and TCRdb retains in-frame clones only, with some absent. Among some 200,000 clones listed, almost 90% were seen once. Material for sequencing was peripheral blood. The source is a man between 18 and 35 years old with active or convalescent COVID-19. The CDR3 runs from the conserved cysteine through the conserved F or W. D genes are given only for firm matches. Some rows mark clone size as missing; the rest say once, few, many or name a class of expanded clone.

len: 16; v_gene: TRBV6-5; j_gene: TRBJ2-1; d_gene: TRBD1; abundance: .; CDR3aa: CASSYIRTGVIDEQFF; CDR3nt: TGTGCCAGCAGTTACATTCGGACAGGGGTAATAGATGAGCAGTTCTTC
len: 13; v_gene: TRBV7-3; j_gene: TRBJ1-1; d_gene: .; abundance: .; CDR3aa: CASSGAGFTEAFF; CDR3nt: TGTGCCAGCAGCGGGGCGGGGTTCACTGAAGCTTTCTTT
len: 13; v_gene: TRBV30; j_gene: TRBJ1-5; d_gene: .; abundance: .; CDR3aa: CAWSVQRDQPQHF; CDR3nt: TGTGCCTGGAGTGTACAACGGGATCAGCCCCAGCATTTT
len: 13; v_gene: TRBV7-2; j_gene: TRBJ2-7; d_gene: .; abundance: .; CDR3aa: CASSLVVTYEQYF; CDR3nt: TGTGCCAGCAGCTTAGTAGTTACCTACGAGCAGTACTTC
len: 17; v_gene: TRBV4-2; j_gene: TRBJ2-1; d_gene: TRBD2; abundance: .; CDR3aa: CASSQAFGTSGSNEQFF; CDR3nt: TGTGCCAGCAGCCAAGCCTTTGGGACTAGCGGGAGCAATGAGCAGTTCTTC
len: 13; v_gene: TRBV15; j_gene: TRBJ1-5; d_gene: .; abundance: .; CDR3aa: CATNSGVDQPQHF; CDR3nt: TGTGCCACCAATTCGGGGGTGGATCAGCCCCAGCATTTT
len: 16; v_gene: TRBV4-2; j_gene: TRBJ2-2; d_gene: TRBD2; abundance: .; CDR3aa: CASSQEGLGFGGELFF; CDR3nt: TGTGCCAGCAGCCAAGAGGGACTAGGATTTGGCGGGGAGCTGTTTTTT
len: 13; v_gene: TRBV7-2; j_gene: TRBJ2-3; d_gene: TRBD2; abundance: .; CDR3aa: CASRLANTDTQYF; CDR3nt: TGTGCCAGCCGACTAGCGAACACAGATACGCAGTATTTT
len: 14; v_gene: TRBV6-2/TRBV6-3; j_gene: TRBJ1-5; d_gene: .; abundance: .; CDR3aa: CASSYRGTNQPQHF; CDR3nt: TGTGCCAGCAGTTACCGGGGGACCAATCAGCCCCAGCATTTT
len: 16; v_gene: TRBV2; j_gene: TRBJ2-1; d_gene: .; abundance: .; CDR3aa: CASSEIPGDSYNEQFF; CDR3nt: TGTGCCAGCAGTGAGATACCGGGAGACTCCTACAATGAGCAGTTCTTC
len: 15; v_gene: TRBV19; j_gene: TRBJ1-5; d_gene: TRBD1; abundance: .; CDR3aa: CASSPTGQGGQPQHF; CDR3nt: TGTGCCAGTAGTCCAACGGGACAGGGTGGACAGCCCCAGCATTTT
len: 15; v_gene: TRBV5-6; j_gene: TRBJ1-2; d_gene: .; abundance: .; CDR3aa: CASSLAARVDYGYTF; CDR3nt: TGTGCCAGCAGCTTGGCTGCCAGGGTAGACTATGGCTACACCTTC
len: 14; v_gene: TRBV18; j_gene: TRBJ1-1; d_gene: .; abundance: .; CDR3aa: CASSQDRLNTEAFF; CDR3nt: TGTGCCAGCTCACAGGACAGACTCAACACTGAAGCTTTCTTT
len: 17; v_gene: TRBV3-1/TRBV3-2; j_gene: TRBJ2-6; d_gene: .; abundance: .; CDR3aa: CASSQPRAGTGANVLTF; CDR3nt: TGTGCCAGCAGCCAACCCAGGGCGGGAACTGGGGCCAACGTCCTGACTTTC
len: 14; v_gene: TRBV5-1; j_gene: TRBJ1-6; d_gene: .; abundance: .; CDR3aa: CASRPGTGDSPLHF; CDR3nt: TGCGCCAGCAGGCCCGGGACTGGGGATTCACCCCTCCACTTT
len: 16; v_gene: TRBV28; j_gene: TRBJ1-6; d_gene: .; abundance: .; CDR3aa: CASSLRGQGGNSPLHF; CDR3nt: TGTGCCAGCAGTTTGAGGGGACAAGGAGGAAATTCACCCCTCCACTTT
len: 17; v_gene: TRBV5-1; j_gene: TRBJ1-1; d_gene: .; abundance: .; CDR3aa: CASSPNAGLKMFTEAFF; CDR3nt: TGCGCCAGCAGTCCAAACGCTGGACTAAAGATGTTCACTGAAGCTTTCTTT
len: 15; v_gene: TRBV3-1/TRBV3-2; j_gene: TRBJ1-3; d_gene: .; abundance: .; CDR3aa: CASSQQVSSGNTIYF; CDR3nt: TGTGCCAGCAGCCAACAGGTGAGCTCTGGAAACACCATATATTTT
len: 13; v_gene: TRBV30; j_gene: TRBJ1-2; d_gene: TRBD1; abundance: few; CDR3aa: CAWSSRGRSGYTF; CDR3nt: TGTGCCTGGAGTTCCAGGGGGCGTAGTGGCTACACCTTC
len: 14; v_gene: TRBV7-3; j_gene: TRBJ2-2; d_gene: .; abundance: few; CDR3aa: CASSLSGNTGELFF; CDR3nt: TGTGCCAGCAGCTTATCGGGGAACACCGGGGAGCTGTTTTTT
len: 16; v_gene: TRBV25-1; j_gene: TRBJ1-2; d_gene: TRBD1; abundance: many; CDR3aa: CASSARDRVVDYGYTF; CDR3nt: TGTGCCAGCAGTGCCCGCGACAGGGTGGTTGACTATGGCTACACCTTC
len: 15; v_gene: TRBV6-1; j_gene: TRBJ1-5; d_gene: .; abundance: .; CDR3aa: CASSESAGANQPQHF; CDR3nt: TGTGCCAGCAGTGAATCGGCAGGGGCTAATCAGCCCCAGCATTTT
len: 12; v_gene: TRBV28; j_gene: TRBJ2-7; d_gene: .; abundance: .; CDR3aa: CASSLLGYEQYF; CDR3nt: TGTGCCAGCAGTCTACTAGGATACGAGCAGTACTTC
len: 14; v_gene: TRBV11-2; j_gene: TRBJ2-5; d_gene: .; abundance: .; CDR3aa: CASSLTRVFETQYF; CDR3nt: TGTGCCAGCAGCCTAACCCGGGTCTTCGAGACCCAGTACTTC
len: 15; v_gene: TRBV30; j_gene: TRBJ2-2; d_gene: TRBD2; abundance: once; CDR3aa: CAWTGTSGSTGELFF; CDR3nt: TGTGCCTGGACAGGGACTAGCGGGAGCACCGGGGAGCTGTTTTTT
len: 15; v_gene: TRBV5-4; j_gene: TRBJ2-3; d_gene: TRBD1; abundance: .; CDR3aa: CASSPTGTVHDTQYF; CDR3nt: TGTGCCAGCAGCCCCACGGGGACAGTACACGATACGCAGTATTTT
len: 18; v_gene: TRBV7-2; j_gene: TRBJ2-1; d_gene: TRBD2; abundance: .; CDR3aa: CASSLKSGGLAGANEQFF; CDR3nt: TGTGCCAGCAGCTTAAAATCGGGGGGACTAGCGGGAGCCAATGAGCAGTTCTTC
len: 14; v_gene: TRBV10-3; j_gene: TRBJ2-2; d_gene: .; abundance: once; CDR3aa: CAISESIQVPELFF; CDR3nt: TGTGCCATCAGTGAGTCGATCCAGGTCCCTGAGCTGTTTTTT
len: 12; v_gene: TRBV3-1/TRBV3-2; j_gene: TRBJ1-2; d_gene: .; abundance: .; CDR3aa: CASSQRLRGYTF; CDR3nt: TGTGCCAGCAGCCAGAGGCTACGTGGCTACACCTTC
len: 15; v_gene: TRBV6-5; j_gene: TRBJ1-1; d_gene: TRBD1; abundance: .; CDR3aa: CASRSRRTGATEAFF; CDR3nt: TGTGCCAGCAGATCTAGACGGACAGGGGCCACTGAAGCTTTCTTT
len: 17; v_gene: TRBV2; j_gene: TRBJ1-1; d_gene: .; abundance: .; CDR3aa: CASSEQLTARMNTEAFF; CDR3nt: TGTGCCAGCAGTGAACAACTGACAGCTCGGATGAACACTGAAGCTTTCTTT
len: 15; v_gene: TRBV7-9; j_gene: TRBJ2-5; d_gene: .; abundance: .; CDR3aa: CASSLYLEGAETQYF; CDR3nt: TGTGCCAGCAGCTTATATCTCGAGGGTGCAGAGACCCAGTACTTC
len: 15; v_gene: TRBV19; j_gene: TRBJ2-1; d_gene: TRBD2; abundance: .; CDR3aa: CASSMTSGTYNEQFF; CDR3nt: TGTGCCAGTAGTATGACTAGCGGAACATACAATGAGCAGTTCTTC
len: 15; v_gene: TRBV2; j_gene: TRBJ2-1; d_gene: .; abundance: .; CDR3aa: CARSGGGSGVNEQFF; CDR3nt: TGTGCCAGGTCGGGTGGTGGGTCGGGGGTCAATGAGCAGTTCTTC
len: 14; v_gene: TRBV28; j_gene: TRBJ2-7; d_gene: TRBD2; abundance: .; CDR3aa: CASSIQRDLNEQYF; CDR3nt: TGTGCCAGCAGTATCCAGCGGGATCTAAACGAGCAGTACTTC
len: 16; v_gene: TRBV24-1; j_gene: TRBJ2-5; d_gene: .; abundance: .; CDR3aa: CATSDYSARAQETQYF; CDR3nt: TGTGCCACCAGTGATTATTCTGCCAGGGCTCAAGAGACCCAGTACTTC
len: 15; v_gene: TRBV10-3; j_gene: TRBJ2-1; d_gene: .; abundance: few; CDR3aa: CAISESGAHVNEQFF; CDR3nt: TGTGCCATCAGTGAGTCTGGAGCTCATGTCAATGAGCAGTTCTTC
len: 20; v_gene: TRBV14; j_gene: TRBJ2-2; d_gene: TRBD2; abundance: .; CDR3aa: CASRSTPGREGLPDTGELFF; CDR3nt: TGTGCCAGCAGGTCGACCCCGGGGCGGGAGGGCCTTCCGGACACCGGGGAGCTGTTTTTT
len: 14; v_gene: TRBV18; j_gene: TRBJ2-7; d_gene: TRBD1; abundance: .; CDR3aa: CASSPAGGRDGQYF; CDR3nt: TGTGCCAGCTCACCCGCAGGGGGCAGGGACGGGCAGTACTTC
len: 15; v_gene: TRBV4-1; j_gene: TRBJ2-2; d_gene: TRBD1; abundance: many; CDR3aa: CASSQLQGANGELFF; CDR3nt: TGCGCCAGCAGCCAACTACAGGGGGCCAACGGGGAGCTGTTTTTT
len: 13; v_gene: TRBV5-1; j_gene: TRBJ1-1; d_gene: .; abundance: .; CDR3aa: CASSSEGNTEAFF; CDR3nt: TGCGCCAGCAGTTCGGAGGGGAACACTGAAGCTTTCTTT
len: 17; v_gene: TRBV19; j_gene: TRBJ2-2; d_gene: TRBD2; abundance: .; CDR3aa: CASIPRGRDSYTGELFF; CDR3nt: TGTGCCAGTATTCCTCGGGGGAGGGACTCGTACACCGGGGAGCTGTTTTTT